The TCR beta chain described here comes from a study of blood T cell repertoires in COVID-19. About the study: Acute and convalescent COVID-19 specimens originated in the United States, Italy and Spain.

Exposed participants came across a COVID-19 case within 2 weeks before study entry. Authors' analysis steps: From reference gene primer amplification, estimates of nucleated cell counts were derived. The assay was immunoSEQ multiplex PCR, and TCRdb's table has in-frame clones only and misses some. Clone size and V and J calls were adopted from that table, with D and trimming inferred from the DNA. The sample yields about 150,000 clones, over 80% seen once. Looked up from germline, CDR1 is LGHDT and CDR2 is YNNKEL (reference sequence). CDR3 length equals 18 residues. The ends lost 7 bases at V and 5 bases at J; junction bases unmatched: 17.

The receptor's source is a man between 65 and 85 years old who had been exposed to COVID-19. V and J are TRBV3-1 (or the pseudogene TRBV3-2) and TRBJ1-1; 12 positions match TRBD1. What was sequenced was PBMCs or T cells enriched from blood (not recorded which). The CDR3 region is CASTTVYSGTGGRTEAFF. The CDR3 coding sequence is TGTGCCAGCACCACCGTTTACTCCGGGACAGGGGGCCGGACTGAAGCTTTCTTT.